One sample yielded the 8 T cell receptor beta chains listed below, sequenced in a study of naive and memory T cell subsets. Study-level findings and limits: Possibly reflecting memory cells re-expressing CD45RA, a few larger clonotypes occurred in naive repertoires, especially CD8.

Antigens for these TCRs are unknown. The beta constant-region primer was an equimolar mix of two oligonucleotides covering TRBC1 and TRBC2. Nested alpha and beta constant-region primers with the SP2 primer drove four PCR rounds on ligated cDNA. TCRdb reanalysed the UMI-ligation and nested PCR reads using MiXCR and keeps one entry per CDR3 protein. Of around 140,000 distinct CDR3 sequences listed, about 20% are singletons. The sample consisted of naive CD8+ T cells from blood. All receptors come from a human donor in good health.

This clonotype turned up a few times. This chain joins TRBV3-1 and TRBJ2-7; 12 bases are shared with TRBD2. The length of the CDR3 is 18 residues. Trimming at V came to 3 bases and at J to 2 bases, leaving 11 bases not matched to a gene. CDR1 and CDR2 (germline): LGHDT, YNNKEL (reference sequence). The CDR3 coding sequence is TGTGCCAGCAGCCAGACCGGACTAGCGGGACCCCTTGCCTACGAGCAGTACTTC. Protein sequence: CASSQTGLAGPLAYEQYF.

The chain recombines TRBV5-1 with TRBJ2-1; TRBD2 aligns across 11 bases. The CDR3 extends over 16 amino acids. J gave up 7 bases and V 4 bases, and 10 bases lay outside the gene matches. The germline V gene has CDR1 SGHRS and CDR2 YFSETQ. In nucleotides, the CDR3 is TGCGCCAGCAGCCCTAGTTTAGCGGGAGGGCTGAATGAGCAGTTCTTC. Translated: CASSPSLAGGLNEQFF. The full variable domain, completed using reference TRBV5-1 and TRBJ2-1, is KAGVTQTPRYLIKTRGQQVTLSCSPISGHRSVSWYQQTPGQGLQFLFEYFSETQRNKGNFPGRFSGRQFSNSRSEMNVSTLELGDSALYLCASSPSLAGGLNEQFFGPGTRLTVL.

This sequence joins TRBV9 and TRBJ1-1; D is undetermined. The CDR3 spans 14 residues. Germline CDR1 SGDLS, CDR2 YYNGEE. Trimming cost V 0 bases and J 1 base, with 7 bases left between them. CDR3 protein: CASSVVLGNTEAFF. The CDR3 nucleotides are TGTGCCAGCAGCGTAGTTTTGGGGAACACTGAAGCTTTCTTT.

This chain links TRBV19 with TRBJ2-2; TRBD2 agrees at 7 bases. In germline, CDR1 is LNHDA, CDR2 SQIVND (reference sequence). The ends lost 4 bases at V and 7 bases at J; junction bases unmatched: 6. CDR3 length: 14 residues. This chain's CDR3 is CASSTGLDGGELFF. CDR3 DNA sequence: TGTGCCAGTAGTACCGGACTAGATGGCGGGGAGCTGTTTTTT.

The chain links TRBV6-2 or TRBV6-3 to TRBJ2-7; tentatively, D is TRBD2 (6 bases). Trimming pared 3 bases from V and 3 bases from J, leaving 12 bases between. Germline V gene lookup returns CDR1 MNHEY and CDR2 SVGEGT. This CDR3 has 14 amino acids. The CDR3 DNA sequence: TGTGCCAGCAGTTATGATAGCGGAGACTACGAGCAGTACTTC. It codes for CASSYDSGDYEQYF.

CDR3 sequence (DNA): TGCGCCAGCAGTCGACGGCCCTCGACAGGGGGAAATACAAGCACAGATACGCAGTATTTT. Translating it yields CASSRRPSTGGNTSTDTQYF. The chain couples TRBV23-1 to TRBJ2-3, with TRBD1 identical over 9 bases. TRBV23-1 is marked as an open reading frame, function uncertain. The CDR3 covers 20 residues. Trimming took 4 bases from V and 0 from J; bases not matched to a gene: 17.

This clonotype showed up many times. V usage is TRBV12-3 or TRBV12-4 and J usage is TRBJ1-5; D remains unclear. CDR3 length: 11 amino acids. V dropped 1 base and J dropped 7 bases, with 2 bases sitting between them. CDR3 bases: TGTGCCAGCAGTTTAGGCCAGCCCCAGCATTTT. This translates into CASSLGQPQHF.

This CDR3 reads CASSEDAGYEQYF. Written as DNA, the CDR3 is TGTGCCAGCAGTGAAGACGCGGGCTACGAGCAGTACTTC. The chain joins TRBV6-4 to TRBJ2-7; D is possibly TRBD2 (5 bases). The length of the CDR3 is 13 residues. V was pared by 3 bases and J by 3 bases, with 9 bases between. Germline V gives CDR1 MRHNA, CDR2 SNTAGT.